This T cell receptor beta chain was obtained from a study of cytomegalovirus exposure and HLA in healthy donors. Study results and limitations: One cluster of highly shared sequence variants probably arose as a sequencing artifact.

Comment on this clone: Its antigen is undetermined.

13 Jbeta primers and 60 Vbeta primers were used for the PCR. The method was immunoSEQ multiplex PCR; TCRdb's version includes in-frame clones alone and lacks a portion of them. The sample includes 150,000 to 200,000 clones, 60% to 85% seen only once; the top ten take 2.5% to 4%. This CDR3 is 17 amino acids long. Germline V gene lookup returns CDR1 LGHNA and CDR2 YNFKEQ. Trimming removed 1 base from V and 2 bases from J; junction bases left unmatched: 4. The chain joins TRBV4-2 to TRBJ2-5; TRBD2 agrees at 13 bases. Material: PBMCs. The receptor was derived from a woman aged 45-59 years in good health and CMV-seropositive. The CDR3 reads CASSQGGLAGPQETQYF. CDR3 nucleotide sequence: TGTGCCAGCAGCCAAGGGGGACTAGCGGGGCCACAAGAGACCCAGTACTTC.